This is a list of T cell receptor beta chains from one sample in a study of T-cell reconstitution after alpha-beta-depleted transplantation in children. TCRdb re-derived calls from the PCR reads in MiXCR, one entry per CDR3 protein. The data show roughly 200,000 distinct CDR3 sequences, with roughly 9% seen just once and over 5.5% held by the top ten. Sequences were derived from PBMCs from the stem cell graft donor, sampled from the stem cell graft. These receptors were taken from a human donor who donated a stem cell graft to a child with acute lymphoblastic leukemia. Both conserved end residues are part of each CDR3. A D gene is named only where the DNA matches it firmly. Not every row has a clone size; where given, it reads once, few, many or a size class.

clone_size: -; j_call: TRBJ2-5; d_call: -; v_call: TRBV5-1; cdr3_nt: TGCGCCAGCAGCTTCTCGGCTCGGGGGACCCAGTACTTC; cdr3_aa: CASSFSARGTQYF
clone_size: many; j_call: TRBJ2-1; d_call: -; v_call: TRBV5-1; cdr3_nt: TGCGCCAGCAGCTCAGGGGCCAATGAGCAGTTCTTC; cdr3_aa: CASSSGANEQFF
clone_size: many; j_call: TRBJ1-4; d_call: -; v_call: TRBV5-1; cdr3_nt: TGCGCCAGCAGCTTGGACAGGGCCGTCGAAAAACTGTTTTTT; cdr3_aa: CASSLDRAVEKLFF
clone_size: many; j_call: TRBJ1-1; d_call: -; v_call: TRBV7-9; cdr3_nt: TGTGCCAGCAGCTTAGACCTGAACACTGAAGCTTTCTTT; cdr3_aa: CASSLDLNTEAFF
clone_size: few; j_call: TRBJ2-1; d_call: -; v_call: TRBV2; cdr3_nt: TGTGCCAGCAGGGAGGGAGGTGAGCAGTTCTTC; cdr3_aa: CASREGGEQFF
clone_size: -; j_call: TRBJ1-5; d_call: -; v_call: TRBV10-3; cdr3_nt: TGTGCCATCAGTGAGTCTGCTGGGATCGGGAGCAATCAGCCCCAGCATTTT; cdr3_aa: CAISESAGIGSNQPQHF
clone_size: many; j_call: TRBJ1-4; d_call: -; v_call: TRBV7-2; cdr3_nt: TGTGCCAGCAGCTTAAAATCCCGGCCAACTAATGAAAAACTGTTTTTT; cdr3_aa: CASSLKSRPTNEKLFF
clone_size: few; j_call: TRBJ2-2; d_call: TRBD1; v_call: TRBV5-1; cdr3_nt: TGCGCCAGCAGCCCAAGGACAGGGATGAGGACCGGGGAGCTGTTTTTT; cdr3_aa: CASSPRTGMRTGELFF
clone_size: many; j_call: TRBJ2-1; d_call: TRBD1; v_call: TRBV25-1; cdr3_nt: TGTGCCAGCAGTGAAATGAGGGACAGTTCGGACAATGAGCAGTTCTTC; cdr3_aa: CASSEMRDSSDNEQFF
clone_size: -; j_call: TRBJ2-1; d_call: -; v_call: TRBV29-1; cdr3_nt: TGCAGCGTTGGTGCCACAGGGTCCTACAATGAGCAGTTCTTC; cdr3_aa: CSVGATGSYNEQFF
clone_size: -; j_call: TRBJ1-1; d_call: -; v_call: TRBV5-1; cdr3_nt: TGCGCCAGCAGCTGGGCCAGGGATGGTGAAGCTTTCTTT; cdr3_aa: CASSWARDGEAFF
clone_size: many; j_call: TRBJ2-7; d_call: -; v_call: TRBV2; cdr3_nt: TGTGCCAGCAGTGACGATACTACCGGGCCAAGCTCTCTGGGCGAGCAGTACTTC; cdr3_aa: CASSDDTTGPSSLGEQYF
clone_size: -; j_call: TRBJ2-3; d_call: TRBD2; v_call: TRBV24-1; cdr3_nt: TGTGCCACCAGTGATAACGCCGGGGGGGAGGTTGTAGATACGCAGTATTTT; cdr3_aa: CATSDNAGGEVVDTQYF
clone_size: many; j_call: TRBJ2-6; d_call: -; v_call: TRBV20-1; cdr3_nt: TGCAGTGCTGCACAGGGTGCTGGGGCCAACGTCCTGACTTTC; cdr3_aa: CSAAQGAGANVLTF
clone_size: -; j_call: TRBJ1-1; d_call: TRBD1; v_call: TRBV5-1; cdr3_nt: TGCGCCAGCAGCGCGGGACAGGGGCTAGGGAACACTGAAGCTTTCTTT; cdr3_aa: CASSAGQGLGNTEAFF
clone_size: -; j_call: TRBJ2-7; d_call: TRBD2; v_call: TRBV5-5; cdr3_nt: TGTGCCAGCACCCCGGGACTAGTCTCCTACGAGCAGTACTTC; cdr3_aa: CASTPGLVSYEQYF
clone_size: -; j_call: TRBJ2-7; d_call: -; v_call: TRBV29-1; cdr3_nt: TGCAGCGTCGAATCGGACGGACCCTACGAGCAGTACTTC; cdr3_aa: CSVESDGPYEQYF
clone_size: -; j_call: TRBJ2-2; d_call: TRBD1; v_call: TRBV6-2/TRBV6-3; cdr3_nt: TGTGCCAGCAGTTACCCCACCGGGACAGGGCCGAACACCGGGGAGCTGTTTTTT; cdr3_aa: CASSYPTGTGPNTGELFF
clone_size: few; j_call: TRBJ2-3; d_call: TRBD2; v_call: TRBV29-1; cdr3_nt: TGCAGCGCCGGACCGGACTGGACTAGCGGGAGGTCAGATACGCAGTATTTT; cdr3_aa: CSAGPDWTSGRSDTQYF
clone_size: few; j_call: TRBJ1-1; d_call: -; v_call: TRBV5-1; cdr3_nt: TGCGCCAGCAGCTTGGATCAGGTCTCGGACACTGAAGCTTTCTTT; cdr3_aa: CASSLDQVSDTEAFF
clone_size: -; j_call: TRBJ2-3; d_call: TRBD2; v_call: TRBV12-3/TRBV12-4; cdr3_nt: TGTGCCAGCAGTTTATCACGGGGGGGAGGTCTAGATACGCAGTATTTT; cdr3_aa: CASSLSRGGGLDTQYF
clone_size: -; j_call: TRBJ2-1; d_call: TRBD2; v_call: TRBV14; cdr3_nt: TGTGCCAGCAGCCAACGGGAGGATGGGTTCTACAATGAGCAGTTCTTC; cdr3_aa: CASSQREDGFYNEQFF
clone_size: few; j_call: TRBJ1-1; d_call: TRBD1; v_call: TRBV7-9; cdr3_nt: TGTGCCAGCAGCAAGGGGGCCCCTTATACTGAAGCTTTCTTT; cdr3_aa: CASSKGAPYTEAFF
clone_size: -; j_call: TRBJ1-1; d_call: TRBD1; v_call: TRBV7-9; cdr3_nt: TGTGCCAGCAGCGTAGTCACAGGGGACACTGAAGCTTTCTTT; cdr3_aa: CASSVVTGDTEAFF
clone_size: many; j_call: TRBJ1-5; d_call: TRBD1; v_call: TRBV10-3; cdr3_nt: TGTGCCATCAGTGCGGGACAGTGGGATCAGCCCCAGCATTTT; cdr3_aa: CAISAGQWDQPQHF
clone_size: -; j_call: TRBJ1-6; d_call: -; v_call: TRBV7-8; cdr3_nt: TGTGCCAGCAGCTCCACAGGGCGTTCACCCCTCCACTTT; cdr3_aa: CASSSTGRSPLHF
clone_size: few; j_call: TRBJ1-4; d_call: -; v_call: TRBV12-2; cdr3_nt: TGTGCAAGTCGCTCAACGGGACAGTCGGTCTTGGGTAGGGAAAAACTGTTTTTT; cdr3_aa: CASRSTGQSVLGREKLFF
clone_size: -; j_call: TRBJ2-7; d_call: TRBD2; v_call: TRBV11-3; cdr3_nt: TGTGCCAGCAGCTCGGGACTACGTCCTGAGGATGAGCAGTACTTC; cdr3_aa: CASSSGLRPEDEQYF
clone_size: many; j_call: TRBJ1-5; d_call: -; v_call: TRBV20-1; cdr3_nt: TGCAGTGCTAGCTCGGATCAGCCCCAGCATTTT; cdr3_aa: CSASSDQPQHF
clone_size: few; j_call: TRBJ2-7; d_call: TRBD1; v_call: TRBV7-9; cdr3_nt: TGTGCCAGCAGCCTGAATCGGGGACAGGGCTTTCGCGAGCAGTACTTC; cdr3_aa: CASSLNRGQGFREQYF
clone_size: few; j_call: TRBJ2-2; d_call: TRBD2; v_call: TRBV7-2; cdr3_nt: TGTGCCAGCAGCTCTATAGCGGGGGCGAACACCGGGGAGCTGTTTTTT; cdr3_aa: CASSSIAGANTGELFF
clone_size: few; j_call: TRBJ2-1; d_call: TRBD2; v_call: TRBV11-2; cdr3_nt: TGTGCCAGCAGCTTTGAGGTAGCGGGGGGCCGGAGCTCCTACAATGAGCAGTTCTTC; cdr3_aa: CASSFEVAGGRSSYNEQFF
clone_size: -; j_call: TRBJ2-1; d_call: TRBD2; v_call: TRBV5-5; cdr3_nt: TGTGCCAGCAGCTTCGGACTAGCGGGGGTTTCCTACAATGAGCAGTTCTTC; cdr3_aa: CASSFGLAGVSYNEQFF
clone_size: -; j_call: TRBJ1-5; d_call: -; v_call: TRBV10-3; cdr3_nt: TGTGCCATCAGTGAGGGAGGGGTACACCAGCCCCAGCATTTT; cdr3_aa: CAISEGGVHQPQHF
clone_size: many; j_call: TRBJ2-1; d_call: -; v_call: TRBV7-6; cdr3_nt: TGTGCCAGCAGCCTAAACAATGAGCAGTTCTTC; cdr3_aa: CASSLNNEQFF
clone_size: -; j_call: TRBJ2-1; d_call: -; v_call: TRBV21-1; cdr3_nt: TGTGCCAGCAGCAGCCGGGACGCGTCGGACAATGAGCAGTTCTTC; cdr3_aa: CASSSRDASDNEQFF
clone_size: few; j_call: TRBJ1-3; d_call: -; v_call: TRBV5-6; cdr3_nt: TGTGCCAGCAGCTTGGGGGACTCTGGAAACACCATATATTTT; cdr3_aa: CASSLGDSGNTIYF
clone_size: -; j_call: TRBJ2-3; d_call: -; v_call: TRBV5-1; cdr3_nt: TGCGCCAGCAGCTCAGGACGCGATACAGATATGCAGTATTTT; cdr3_aa: CASSSGRDTDMQYF
clone_size: many; j_call: TRBJ2-7; d_call: -; v_call: TRBV27; cdr3_nt: TGTGCCAGCAGCGTACAGGGGGGGTTCTCCTACGAGCAGTACTTC; cdr3_aa: CASSVQGGFSYEQYF
clone_size: -; j_call: TRBJ2-7; d_call: -; v_call: TRBV11-2; cdr3_nt: TGTGCCAGCAGCTTAGATCGGGGTGCCGGATCCTACGAGCAGTACTTC; cdr3_aa: CASSLDRGAGSYEQYF
clone_size: -; j_call: TRBJ2-7; d_call: -; v_call: TRBV27; cdr3_nt: TGTGCCAGCAGTTCATTCGACATCGAGCAGTACTTC; cdr3_aa: CASSSFDIEQYF
clone_size: few; j_call: TRBJ2-7; d_call: -; v_call: TRBV4-1; cdr3_nt: TGCGCCAGCAGCCAAGAGATGCAGGGGAAAATCTACGAGCAGTACTTC; cdr3_aa: CASSQEMQGKIYEQYF
clone_size: many; j_call: TRBJ1-1; d_call: -; v_call: TRBV12-3/TRBV12-4; cdr3_nt: TGTGCCAGCAGTTTATTGCGTTCTGAAGCTTTCTTT; cdr3_aa: CASSLLRSEAFF
clone_size: few; j_call: TRBJ1-1; d_call: -; v_call: TRBV9; cdr3_nt: TGTGCCAGCAGCGTTTCAGGGTTCCATGAAGCTTTCTTT; cdr3_aa: CASSVSGFHEAFF
clone_size: many; j_call: TRBJ2-1; d_call: TRBD2; v_call: TRBV24-1; cdr3_nt: TGTGCCACCAGTGGAGCTAGCGGGGGCTACAATGAGCAGTTCTTC; cdr3_aa: CATSGASGGYNEQFF
clone_size: many; j_call: TRBJ2-3; d_call: -; v_call: TRBV20-1; cdr3_nt: TGCAGCTCCAACGGAGGGGAATGGGCCGGCACAGATACGCAGTATTTT; cdr3_aa: CSSNGGEWAGTDTQYF
clone_size: -; j_call: TRBJ2-7; d_call: TRBD1; v_call: TRBV28; cdr3_nt: TGTGCCAGCAGTTCATTCACAGGGGGCGCGTCCGAGCAGTACTTC; cdr3_aa: CASSSFTGGASEQYF
clone_size: -; j_call: TRBJ2-5; d_call: -; v_call: TRBV5-1; cdr3_nt: TGCGCCAGCAGCTTTGGGCACCAAGAGACCCAGTACTTC; cdr3_aa: CASSFGHQETQYF
clone_size: many; j_call: TRBJ1-2; d_call: -; v_call: TRBV14; cdr3_nt: TGTGCCAGCAGCCTGCTGGGGGCCCAAGGCTACACCTTC; cdr3_aa: CASSLLGAQGYTF
clone_size: -; j_call: TRBJ2-5; d_call: TRBD2; v_call: TRBV5-6; cdr3_nt: TGTGCCACCCAAGGGGGGACTAGTTGGGAGACCCAGTACTTC; cdr3_aa: CATQGGTSWETQYF
clone_size: few; j_call: TRBJ2-5; d_call: -; v_call: TRBV6-5; cdr3_nt: TGTGCCAGCAGTTACACAGGAGCCGGGGCCCAAGAGACCCAGTACTTC; cdr3_aa: CASSYTGAGAQETQYF
clone_size: -; j_call: TRBJ2-7; d_call: TRBD2; v_call: TRBV6-2/TRBV6-3; cdr3_nt: TGTGCCAGCAGTTACTCCCTCCGACTAGCGGGAAATTACGAGCAGTACTTC; cdr3_aa: CASSYSLRLAGNYEQYF
clone_size: few; j_call: TRBJ2-7; d_call: TRBD1; v_call: TRBV2; cdr3_nt: TGTGCCAGCAGTGCCGGGACAGGGTTCTACGAGCAGTACTTC; cdr3_aa: CASSAGTGFYEQYF
clone_size: few; j_call: TRBJ2-7; d_call: -; v_call: TRBV7-2; cdr3_nt: TGTGCCAGCAGCTTAGGAGTGGGCAGGATGATCTCCTACGAGCAGTACTTC; cdr3_aa: CASSLGVGRMISYEQYF
clone_size: few; j_call: TRBJ2-5; d_call: TRBD2; v_call: TRBV5-1; cdr3_nt: TGCGCCAGCAGCTCCGGATCGGGGGGGCGTGGGGAGACCCAGTACTTC; cdr3_aa: CASSSGSGGRGETQYF
clone_size: -; j_call: TRBJ1-4; d_call: -; v_call: TRBV12-3/TRBV12-4; cdr3_nt: TGTGCCAGCGACGGGGGTGCTAATGAAAAACTGTTTTTT; cdr3_aa: CASDGGANEKLFF
clone_size: -; j_call: TRBJ2-1; d_call: TRBD1; v_call: TRBV18; cdr3_nt: TGTGCCAGCTCACGATCCGGGACAGAGAATGAGCAGTTCTTC; cdr3_aa: CASSRSGTENEQFF
clone_size: many; j_call: TRBJ2-2; d_call: -; v_call: TRBV6-2/TRBV6-3; cdr3_nt: TGTGCCAGCAGGCCTTACACCGGGGAGCTGTTTTTT; cdr3_aa: CASRPYTGELFF